This TCR beta chain emerged from a study of cytomegalovirus exposure and HLA in healthy donors. As for the study in general: An early release of data contained about 85 million unique TCRs, which came from HLA-typed donors. Findings of the study overall: The classifier was said to identify cytomegalovirus status with high specificity and sensitivity. The authors assumed roughly uniform sequencing depth across donors for presence/absence analyses. In vitro work confirmed that three CMV-associated chains recognize CMV antigens.

Germline trimming cut 2 bases from V and 3 bases from J; bases unmatched to any gene: 4. The CDR3 is 16 amino acids. Germline assignment: CDR1 MNHEY and CDR2 SMNVEV (reference sequence). Of note for this clone: Its antigen is unidentified.

Primers included in the PCR were 60 Vbeta and 13 Jbeta primers. The repertoire was sequenced with immunoSEQ multiplex PCR; TCRdb's copy has only in-frame clones and lacks some. This repertoire comprises just over 50,000 clones; its ten largest clones make up 10% to 15%. The material sequenced was PBMCs. The chain has TRBV27 and TRBJ2-2, with 9 bases identical to TRBD2. The receptor's source is a woman aged 55-69 years in good health and CMV-seropositive. Here the CDR3 reads CASSLAGGRYTGELFF. CDR3 coding DNA: TGTGCCAGCAGTTTAGCGGGGGGGCGGTACACCGGGGAGCTGTTTTTT.